One sample yielded the 21 T cell receptor beta chains listed below, sequenced in a study of Ad26.COV2.S vaccination and SARS-CoV-2 variants. Clones were sequenced by immunoSEQ multiplex PCR, and TCRdb holds only the in-frame ones, with some missing. The sample records approximately 140,000 clones, around 86% being singletons. Sequenced material: peripheral blood, taken after recovery from COVID-19. The receptor set was obtained from a human donor who had recovered from COVID-19.

The chain uses TRBV19 and TRBJ1-2; D may be TRBD1 (5 bases). Trimming cost V 5 bases and J 4 bases, with 11 bases left between them. The CDR3 contains 13 residues. The germline V gene encodes CDR1 LNHDA and CDR2 SQIVND (reference sequence). The CDR3 coding sequence is TGTGCCAGTAGTGCGACAGAGACCTATGGCTACACCTTC. Protein: CASSATETYGYTF.

CDR3 DNA: TGTGCCAGCAGTTACGCTGGGGGGCAGCCCCAGCATTTT. Amino acid sequence: CASSYAGGQPQHF. This rearrangement joins TRBV6-5 to TRBJ1-5; maybe TRBD1 (5 bases). Trimming shortened V by 2 bases and J by 7 bases, and 9 bases separated the two germline ends. The germline gives CDR1 MNHEY, CDR2 SVGAGI. This CDR3 contains 13 residues.

This chain links TRBV6-2 or TRBV6-3 with TRBJ1-6, with D possibly TRBD1 on 6 matching bases. The CDR3 totals 13 residues. Germline V gene data show CDR1 as MNHEY and CDR2 as SVGEGT. Trimming cost V 4 bases and J 10 bases, with 11 bases left between them. CDR3 amino acids: CASSWGQRSPLHF. For the CDR3, the DNA is TGTGCCAGCAGTTGGGGACAACGATCACCCCTCCACTTT.

The rearrangement links TRBV5-1 to TRBJ2-3; 9 bases align to TRBD1. Germline CDR1 SGHRS, CDR2 YFSETQ. The J segment lost 9 bases and the V segment lost 7 bases, leaving 12 bases of the junction unmatched. This CDR3 comprises 14 residues. CDR3 amino acids: CASGGTGNSRTQYF. The CDR3 DNA reads as TGCGCCAGCGGTGGGACAGGGAATTCAAGGACGCAGTATTTT.

This chain uses TRBV4-1 with TRBJ2-1, with a tentative D call TRBD1 (7 bases). V lost 2 bases, J lost 4 bases, and 12 bases lay in between. The germline V gene encodes CDR1 MGHRA and CDR2 YSYEKL. CDR3 size: 15 residues. The CDR3 DNA reads TGCGCCAGCAGCCAAAAGACAGGGAGGTACAATGAGCAGTTCTTC. Translating gives CASSQKTGRYNEQFF.

This clone appeared a single time. The rearrangement joins TRBV5-4 to TRBJ2-1; 10 bases are shared with TRBD2. With V trimmed by 1 base and J by 7 bases, 8 bases remained unmatched. The length of the CDR3 is 16 residues. CDR1 and CDR2 (germline): SGHNT, YYREEE (reference sequence). CDR3 amino acids: CASSLIGLAAGNEQFF. CDR3 in DNA: TGTGCCAGCAGCTTGATAGGACTAGCGGCTGGGAATGAGCAGTTCTTC.

The chain uses TRBV9 and TRBJ1-2, with TRBD1 matching 7 bases. Looked up from germline, CDR1 is SGDLS and CDR2 is YYNGEE. The V and J ends lost 4 bases and 4 bases, in that order; junction bases with no gene match: 10. The CDR3 is made up of 15 amino acids. The CDR3 DNA reads as TGTGCCAGCAGCCCCTCGACAGGGAAGGGCTATGGCTACACCTTC. As protein: CASSPSTGKGYGYTF.

The chain carries TRBV28 and TRBJ1-1; D gene uncertain. CDR1 is MDHEN, CDR2 SYDVKM, per germline. Trimming took off 6 bases at V and 1 base at J, with 12 bases between the two ends. The CDR3 loop spans 14 amino acids. CDR3 region: CASSPIERNTEAFF. The CDR3 DNA is TGTGCCAGCAGCCCCATTGAAAGGAACACTGAAGCTTTCTTT.

With respect to this clone: The germline gene is not matched at one end of the junction; a read error may be the cause. V and J are TRBV6-6 and TRBJ2-1; D is ambiguous. The CDR3 length is 12 residues. Germline CDR1 MNHNY, CDR2 SVGAGI (reference sequence). In nucleotides, the CDR3 is TGTGCCAGCAGTTACTCCAACAATGAGCAGTTCTTC. Translating it yields CASSYSNNEQFF.

This chain links TRBV3-1 (or the pseudogene TRBV3-2) with TRBJ2-5; either TRBD1 or TRBD2 may supply D (5 bases each). This CDR3 has 12 residues. Germline V lookup: CDR1 LGHDT, CDR2 YNNKEL (reference sequence). The V end lost 4 bases, the J end lost 3 bases, and 6 bases lay between the germline ends. The CDR3 nucleotides read TGTGCCAGCAGCCGAGGGGAAGAGACCCAGTACTTC. Translating it yields CASSRGEETQYF.

V gene TRBV5-1 combines with J gene TRBJ1-1; D perhaps matches TRBD1 (5 bases). V was clipped by 4 bases and J by 1 base, with 11 bases between them. Germline loops: CDR1 SGHRS, CDR2 YFSETQ. This CDR3 has 14 residues. CDR3 sequence reads: CASSRGTTNTEAFF. CDR3 in DNA: TGCGCCAGCAGCCGAGGGACGACGAACACTGAAGCTTTCTTT.

The gene calls are TRBV24-1 and TRBJ2-3, with 10 bases identical to TRBD2. Germline CDR1 and CDR2: KGHDR and SFDVKD. The CDR3 is 15 residues long. V dropped 4 bases and J dropped 6; count of bases not matched to a gene: 6. CDR3 sequence: CATSETGTSADTQYF. The DNA for the CDR3 is TGTGCCACCAGTGAGACCGGGACTAGCGCGGATACGCAGTATTTT.

The chain joins TRBV27 to TRBJ1-1; possible D gene TRBD1, 5 bases. V was clipped by 2 bases and J by 4 bases, with 8 bases between them. The V gene's germline CDR1 is MNHEY and CDR2 SMNVEV (reference sequence). This CDR3 has 13 residues. CDR3 residues: CASSLLDSTEAFF. The DNA for the CDR3 is TGTGCCAGCAGTTTACTAGACAGCACTGAAGCTTTCTTT.

This chain links TRBV30 with TRBJ1-2, with a tentative D call TRBD1 (5 bases). Trimming shortened V by 0 bases and J by 0 bases, and 26 bases separated the two germline ends. The germline CDR1 and CDR2 sequences are GTSNPN and SVGIG (reference sequence). CDR3 length: 20 residues. The CDR3 nucleotides read TGTGCCTGGAGTGTGAATTACGTCCCGGGACGGCGTCCAGCTAACTATGGCTACACCTTC. Its translation: CAWSVNYVPGRRPANYGYTF. Together with reference TRBV30 and TRBJ1-2, the CDR3 gives the full variable domain: SQTIHQWPATLVQPVGSPLSLECTVEGTSNPNLYWYRQAAGRGLQLLFYSVGIGQISSEVPQNLSASRPQDRQFILSSKKLLLSDSGFYLCAWSVNYVPGRRPANYGYTFGSGTRLTVV.

This chain connects TRBV30 to TRBJ2-3, with D perhaps matching TRBD2 (6 bases). Germline values: CDR1 GTSNPN, CDR2 SVGIG (reference sequence). V lost 2 bases and J lost 4, with 13 bases in between. The CDR3 is 14 amino acids. CDR3 amino acids: CAWSNQPGADTQYF. In DNA, the CDR3 is TGTGCCTGGAGTAATCAGCCGGGGGCAGATACGCAGTATTTT.

The chain has TRBV27 and TRBJ2-1, with D perhaps TRBD1 or TRBD2 (5 bases each). The CDR3 is 14 amino acids. Trimming pared 2 bases from V and 2 bases from J, leaving 7 bases between. Germline values: CDR1 MNHEY, CDR2 SMNVEV (reference sequence). The CDR3 DNA sequence: TGTGCCAGCAGTTTAGGGGGAACCTACAATGAGCAGTTCTTC. Its protein product is CASSLGGTYNEQFF.

The V and J genes are TRBV5-1 and TRBJ1-1; D uncertain. The germline V gene has CDR1 SGHRS and CDR2 YFSETQ. The CDR3 is 14 amino acids. Trimming shortened V by 5 bases and J by 1 base, and 12 bases separated the two germline ends. The CDR3 sequence: CASSSDPGNTEAFF. CDR3 coding DNA: TGCGCCAGCAGTTCCGACCCCGGGAACACTGAAGCTTTCTTT.

The sample holds one count of this clone. The V gene is TRBV9, the J gene TRBJ2-1; 7 nucleotides line up with TRBD2. The CDR3 loop spans 15 amino acids. V trimming: 4 bases; J trimming: 8 bases; junction bases outside the gene matches: 12. Germline CDR1 reads SGDLS; CDR2 reads YYNGEE. CDR3 sequence reads: CASSRAGPPFDEQFF. The CDR3 coding sequence is TGTGCCAGCAGCCGAGCGGGGCCCCCTTTTGATGAGCAGTTCTTC.

The DNA for the CDR3 is TGTGCCAGCAGTTCCGTGACAGGGACCTTGAGTACGAGCAATCAGCCCCAGCATTTT. It codes for CASSSVTGTLSTSNQPQHF. V and J are TRBV6-2 or TRBV6-3 and TRBJ1-5; 7 positions match TRBD1. Germline V lookup: CDR1 MNHEY, CDR2 SVGEGT. V shed 4 bases and J 1 base; nucleotides not matched to a gene: 16. CDR3 length: 19 amino acids.

V usage is TRBV19 and J usage is TRBJ1-1; possible D gene TRBD1, 6 bases. The CDR3 sequence is 14 residues long. Trimming removed 7 bases from V and 1 base from J, with 13 bases in between. The germline CDR1 and CDR2 sequences are LNHDA and SQIVND (reference sequence). The CDR3 DNA reads as TGTGCCAGTAAGGGGGAGCTGGGGAACACTGAAGCTTTCTTT. As protein: CASKGELGNTEAFF.

The chain recombines TRBV5-1 with TRBJ2-5, with 7 positions matching TRBD2. With 0 bases clipped from V and 2 bases from J, the junction kept 4 bases outside the gene matches. The CDR3 covers 15 residues. Germline assignment: CDR1 SGHRS and CDR2 YFSETQ. The CDR3 DNA sequence: TGCGCCAGCAGCTTGGCGGGGGGTGGGCAAGAGACCCAGTACTTC. Translated: CASSLAGGGQETQYF.